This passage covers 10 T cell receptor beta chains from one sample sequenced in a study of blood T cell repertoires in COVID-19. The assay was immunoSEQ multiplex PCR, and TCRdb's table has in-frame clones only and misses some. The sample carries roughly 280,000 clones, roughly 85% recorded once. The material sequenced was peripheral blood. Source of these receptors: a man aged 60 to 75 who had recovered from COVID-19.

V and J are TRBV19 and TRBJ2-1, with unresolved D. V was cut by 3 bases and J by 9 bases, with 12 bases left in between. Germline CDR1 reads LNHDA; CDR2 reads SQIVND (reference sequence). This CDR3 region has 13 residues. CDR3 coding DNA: TGTGCCAGTAGTATTTTGGGCGATATTGAGCAGTTCTTC. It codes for CASSILGDIEQFF.

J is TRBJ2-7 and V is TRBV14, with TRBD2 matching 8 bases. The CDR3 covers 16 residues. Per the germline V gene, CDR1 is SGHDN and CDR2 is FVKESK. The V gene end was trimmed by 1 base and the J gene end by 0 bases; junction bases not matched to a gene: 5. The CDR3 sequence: CASSQGVAGGSYEQYF. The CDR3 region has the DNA TGTGCCAGCAGCCAAGGGGTGGCGGGAGGCTCCTACGAGCAGTACTTC.

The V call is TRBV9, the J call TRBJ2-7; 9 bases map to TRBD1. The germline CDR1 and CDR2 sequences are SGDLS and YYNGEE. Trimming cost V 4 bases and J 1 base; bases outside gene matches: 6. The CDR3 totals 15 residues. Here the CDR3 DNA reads TGTGCCAGCAGCCCCGGGACAGGGTTGTCCTACGAGCAGTACTTC. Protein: CASSPGTGLSYEQYF.

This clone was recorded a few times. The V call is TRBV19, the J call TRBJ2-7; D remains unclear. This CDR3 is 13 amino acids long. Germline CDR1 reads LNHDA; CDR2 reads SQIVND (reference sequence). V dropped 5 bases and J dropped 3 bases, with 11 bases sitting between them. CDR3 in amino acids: CASSRRTIYEQYF. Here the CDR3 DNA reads TGTGCCAGTAGTCGGAGAACCATCTACGAGCAGTACTTC.

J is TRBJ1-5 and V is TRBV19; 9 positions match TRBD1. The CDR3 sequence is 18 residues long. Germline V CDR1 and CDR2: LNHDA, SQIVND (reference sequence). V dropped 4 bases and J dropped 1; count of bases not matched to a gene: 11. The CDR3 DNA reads TGTGCCAGTAGTAATCCAACAGGGGGCAGGAGGAGCAATCAGCCCCAGCATTTT. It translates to CASSNPTGGRRSNQPQHF.

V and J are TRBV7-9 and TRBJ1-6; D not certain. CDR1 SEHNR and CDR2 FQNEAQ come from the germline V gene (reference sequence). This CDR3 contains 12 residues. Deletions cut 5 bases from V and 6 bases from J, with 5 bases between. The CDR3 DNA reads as TGTGCCAGCAGCCAAATTAATTCACCCCTCCACTTT. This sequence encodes CASSQINSPLHF.

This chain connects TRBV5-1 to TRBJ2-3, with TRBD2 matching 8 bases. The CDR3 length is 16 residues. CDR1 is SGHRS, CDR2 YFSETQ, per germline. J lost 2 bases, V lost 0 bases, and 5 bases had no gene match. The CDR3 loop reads CASSLELADLTDTQYF. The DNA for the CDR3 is TGCGCCAGCAGCTTGGAACTAGCGGATCTCACAGATACGCAGTATTTT.

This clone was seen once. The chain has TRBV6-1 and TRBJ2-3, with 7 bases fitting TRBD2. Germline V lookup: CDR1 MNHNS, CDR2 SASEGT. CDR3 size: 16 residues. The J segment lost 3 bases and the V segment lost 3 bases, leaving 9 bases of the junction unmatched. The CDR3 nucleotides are TGTGCCAGCAGTGATGGTTGGCGGGAGAGGACAGATACGCAGTATTTT. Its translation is CASSDGWRERTDTQYF.

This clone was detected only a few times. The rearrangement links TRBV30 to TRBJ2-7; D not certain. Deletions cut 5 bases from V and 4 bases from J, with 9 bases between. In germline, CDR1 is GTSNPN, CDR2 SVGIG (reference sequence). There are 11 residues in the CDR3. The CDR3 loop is CAWGRKYEQYF. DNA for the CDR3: TGTGCCTGGGGCAGAAAGTACGAGCAGTACTTC.

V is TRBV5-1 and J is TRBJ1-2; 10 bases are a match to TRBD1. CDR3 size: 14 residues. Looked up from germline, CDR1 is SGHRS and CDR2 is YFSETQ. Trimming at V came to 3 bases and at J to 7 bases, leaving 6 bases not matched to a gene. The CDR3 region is CASSWGDRGFGYTF. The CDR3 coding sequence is TGCGCCAGCAGCTGGGGGGACAGGGGTTTTGGCTACACCTTC.